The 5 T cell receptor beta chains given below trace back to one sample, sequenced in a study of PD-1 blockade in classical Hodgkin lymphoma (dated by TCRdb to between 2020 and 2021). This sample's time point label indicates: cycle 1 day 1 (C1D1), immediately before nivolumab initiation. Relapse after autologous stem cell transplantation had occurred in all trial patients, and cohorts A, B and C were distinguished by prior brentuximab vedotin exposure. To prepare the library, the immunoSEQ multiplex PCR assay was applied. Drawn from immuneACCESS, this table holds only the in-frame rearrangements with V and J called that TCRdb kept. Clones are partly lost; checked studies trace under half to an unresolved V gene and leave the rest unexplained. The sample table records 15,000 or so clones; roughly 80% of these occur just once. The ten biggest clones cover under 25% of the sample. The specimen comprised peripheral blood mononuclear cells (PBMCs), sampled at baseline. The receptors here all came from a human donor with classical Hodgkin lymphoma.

CDR3 amino acids: CASSGTAYSNEKLFF. DNA of the CDR3: TGTGCCAGCAGTGGGACTGCGTACTCTAATGAAAAACTGTTTTTT. This chain uses TRBV2 with TRBJ1-4; D is uncertain. Between the trimmed V and J ends, which lost 4 bases and 3 bases, there was a span of 12 bases. CDR1 and CDR2 (germline): SNHLY, FYNNEI. This CDR3 has 15 residues.

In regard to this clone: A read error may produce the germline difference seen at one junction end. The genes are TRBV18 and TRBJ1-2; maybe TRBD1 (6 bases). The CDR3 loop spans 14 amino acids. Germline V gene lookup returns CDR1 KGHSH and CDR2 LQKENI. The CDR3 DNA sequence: TGTGCCAGCTCACCCGAAACAGGGAACTTTGGCTACACCTTC. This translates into CASSPETGNFGYTF.

CDR3 sequence reads: CASSSDRGNQPQHF. The DNA for the CDR3 is TGTGCCAGCAGTAGTGACAGGGGCAATCAGCCCCAGCATTTT. The genes are TRBV2 and TRBJ1-5; 7 bases align to TRBD1. J lost 2 bases, V lost 5 bases, and 3 bases had no gene match. CDR3 length: 14 residues. Looked up from germline, CDR1 is SNHLY and CDR2 is FYNNEI.

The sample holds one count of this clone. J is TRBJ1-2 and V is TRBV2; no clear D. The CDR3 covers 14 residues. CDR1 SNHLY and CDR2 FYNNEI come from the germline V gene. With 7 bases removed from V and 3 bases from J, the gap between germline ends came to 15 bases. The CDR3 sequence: CASTSTLSYYGYTF. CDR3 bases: TGTGCCAGCACTAGCACCCTTTCTTACTATGGCTACACCTTC.

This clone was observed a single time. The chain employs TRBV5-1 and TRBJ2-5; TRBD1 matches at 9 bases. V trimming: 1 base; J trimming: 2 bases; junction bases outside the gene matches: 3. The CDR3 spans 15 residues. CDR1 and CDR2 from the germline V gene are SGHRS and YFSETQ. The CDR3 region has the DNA TGCGCCAGCAGCTTGCAAGGACAGGGGCAAGAGACCCAGTACTTC. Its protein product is CASSLQGQGQETQYF. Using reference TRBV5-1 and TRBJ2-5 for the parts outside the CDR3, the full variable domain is KAGVTQTPRYLIKTRGQQVTLSCSPISGHRSVSWYQQTPGQGLQFLFEYFSETQRNKGNFPGRFSGRQFSNSRSEMNVSTLELGDSALYLCASSLQGQGQETQYFGPGTRLLVL.